This TCR beta chain was recorded in a study of tumor-infiltrating lymphocytes in glioblastoma multiforme. Study results and limitations: The T cells in this sample were not sorted into functional subsets. Detected clone frequencies may not reflect cell counts, being RNA-based.

Multiple V-beta primers and a C-beta primer amplified TCRB from RNA. A C-beta primer primed TCRB cDNA from 0.4 to 0.55 ug RNA. Via MiXCR, TCRdb re-called the multiplex PCR reads, giving one row per CDR3 protein. This table holds approximately 20,000 distinct CDR3 sequences, about two thirds found once. V trimming: 4 bases; J trimming: 6 bases; junction bases outside the gene matches: 8. Per the germline V gene, CDR1 is SEHNR and CDR2 is FQNEAQ (reference sequence). The CDR3 is made up of 16 amino acids. Concerning this clonotype itself: Its antigen is not identified.

This clonotype was sampled from a male donor with glioblastoma. The rearrangement links TRBV7-9 to TRBJ1-5, with 11 bases matching TRBD1. Sequencing was done on a sample of peripheral blood. The CDR3 sequence: CASSSSGQGVGQPQHF. The CDR3 bases are TGTGCCAGCAGCTCTTCGGGACAGGGGGTCGGTCAGCCCCAGCATTTT.